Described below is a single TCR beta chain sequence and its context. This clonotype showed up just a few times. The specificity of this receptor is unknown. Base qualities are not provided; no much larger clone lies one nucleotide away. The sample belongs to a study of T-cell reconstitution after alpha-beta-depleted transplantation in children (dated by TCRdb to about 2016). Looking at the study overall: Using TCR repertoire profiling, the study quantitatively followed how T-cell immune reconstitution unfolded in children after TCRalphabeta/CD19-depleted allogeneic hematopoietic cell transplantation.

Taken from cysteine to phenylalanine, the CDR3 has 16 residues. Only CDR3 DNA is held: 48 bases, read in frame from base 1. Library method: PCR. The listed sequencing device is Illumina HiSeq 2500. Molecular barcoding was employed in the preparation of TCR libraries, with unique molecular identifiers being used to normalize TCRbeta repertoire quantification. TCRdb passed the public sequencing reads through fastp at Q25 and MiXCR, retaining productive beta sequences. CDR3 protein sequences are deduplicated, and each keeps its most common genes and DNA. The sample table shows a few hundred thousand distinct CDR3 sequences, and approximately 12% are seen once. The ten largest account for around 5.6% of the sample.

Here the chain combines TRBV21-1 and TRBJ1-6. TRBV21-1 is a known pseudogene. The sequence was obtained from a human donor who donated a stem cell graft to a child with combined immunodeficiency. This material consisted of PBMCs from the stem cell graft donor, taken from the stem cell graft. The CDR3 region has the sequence CASSNGSTLYNSPLHF. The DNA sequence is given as TGTGCCAGCAGCAACGGGTCCACCCTTTATAATTCACCCCTCCACTTT.